This T cell receptor (beta chain) stems from a study of tumor and adjacent non-tumor tissue in lung cancer. Study background: Patients were aged roughly 30 to 76, 10 men and about 5 women, stage I to III. Samples averaged around 3.9 million productive TCRbeta reads each. Study observations and caveats: Higher tumor TCR diversity was associated with shorter survival.

This clonotype was recorded many times. The antigen is unknown. From germline, CDR1 is DFQATT and CDR2 SNEGSKA (reference sequence). CDR3 size: 14 residues. After removal of 3 bases from V and 9 bases from J, the junction contained 4 bases not matched to a gene. No cell sorting was done before RNA was extracted from the tissue. Three rounds of nested PCR, following a modified ARM-PCR protocol, produced the TCRbeta library. TCRdb analysed the multiplex PCR reads with MiXCR anew, one entry per CDR3 protein. This sample has 130,000 or so distinct CDR3 sequences, with approximately 66% found just once. The sequence came from a man younger than 40 with non-small cell lung cancer. Sequencing was done on a sample of lung tumor tissue. This chain uses TRBV20-1 with TRBJ1-6; 11 nucleotides agree with TRBD1. The CDR3 coding sequence is TGCAGTGCTAGCCGGGACAGGGGGATTTCACCCCTCCACTTT. Its protein is CSASRDRGISPLHF.